The 17 T cell receptor beta chains below come from one sample, sequenced in a study of blood T cell repertoires in COVID-19. Method: immunoSEQ multiplex PCR; TCRdb's copy keeps in-frame clones and lacks some. The table records about 130,000 clones, around 87% of them present only once. The sample comprised peripheral blood. These receptors were obtained from a man between 65 and 79 years old with active COVID-19.

V usage is TRBV30 and J usage is TRBJ2-2, with TRBD2 matching 7 bases. This CDR3 comprises 15 residues. The V gene end was trimmed by 4 bases and the J gene end by 0 bases; junction bases not matched to a gene: 5. Germline V gives CDR1 GTSNPN, CDR2 SVGIG (reference sequence). CDR3 nucleotide sequence: TGTGCCTGGAAGGGAGGGGAGACGAACACCGGGGAGCTGTTTTTT. Residues: CAWKGGETNTGELFF.

This chain joins TRBV9 and TRBJ2-1, with D hard to call. Trimming took 4 bases from V and 0 from J, leaving 11 bases between them. The CDR3 is 15 residues long. Germline V gene sequence: CDR1 SGDLS, CDR2 YYNGEE. The CDR3, as DNA: TGTGCCAGCAGCCCCGGCGGTGCCTCCTACAATGAGCAGTTCTTC. Its translation: CASSPGGASYNEQFF.

The table lists this clone with a count of one. The V call is TRBV6-4, the J call TRBJ2-3, with a tentative D call TRBD2 (6 bases). CDR1 is MRHNA and CDR2 is SNTAGT in the germline V gene. CDR3 length: 14 amino acids. V lost 6 bases, J lost 1 base, and 11 bases lay in between. As DNA, the CDR3 is TGTGCCAGCAGGGCTAGCGAGCGCACAGATACGCAGTATTTT. Its protein product is CASRASERTDTQYF.

This clone was picked up a small number of times. The chain has TRBV18 and TRBJ1-2, with D perhaps TRBD1 (5 bases). Germline CDR1 and CDR2: KGHSH and LQKENI. The CDR3 runs 13 residues. V was shortened by 3 bases and J by 10 bases, with 15 bases between the two germline ends. The CDR3 sequence is CASSPPKEGPYTF. CDR3 coding DNA: TGTGCCAGCTCACCCCCAAAGGAGGGGCCCTACACCTTC.

Only one count was recorded for this clone. The rearrangement links TRBV28 to TRBJ2-7, with 7 bases that match TRBD2. CDR3 length: 12 amino acids. Germline lookup yields CDR1 MDHEN and CDR2 SYDVKM. V dropped 9 bases and J dropped 4; count of bases not matched to a gene: 6. The CDR3 is CASGGEAYEQYF. In DNA form, the CDR3 reads TGTGCCAGTGGGGGGGAGGCTTACGAGCAGTACTTC.

The CDR3: CASSTGRAGELFF. CDR3 DNA sequence: TGTGCCAGCAGCACAGGGCGGGCCGGGGAGCTGTTTTTT. The chain combines TRBV6-5 with TRBJ2-2; possible D gene TRBD1, 6 bases. Trimming stripped 6 bases from V and 6 bases from J, with 11 bases between. There are 13 residues in the CDR3. Germline CDR1 is MNHEY and CDR2 is SVGAGI.

The chain joins TRBV29-1 to TRBJ2-1, with a weak D call TRBD2 (6 bases). V was pared by 5 bases and J by 0 bases, with 20 bases between. Germline CDR1 is SQVTM and CDR2 is ANQGSEA. The CDR3 is 17 residues long. The CDR3 reads CSVSRRDLLSSYNEQFF. The CDR3 DNA follows: TGCAGCGTTTCCCGGAGGGACCTACTTAGCTCCTACAATGAGCAGTTCTTC.

This chain joins TRBV3-1 (or the pseudogene TRBV3-2) and TRBJ2-1; the match to TRBD2 covers 10 bases. V trimming: 1 base; J trimming: 9 bases; junction bases outside the gene matches: 6. CDR1 LGHDT and CDR2 YNNKEL come from the germline V gene (reference sequence). This CDR3 is built from 15 residues. This CDR3 reads CASSQVPSGSGEQFF. CDR3 bases: TGTGCCAGCAGCCAAGTTCCTAGCGGGAGTGGTGAGCAGTTCTTC.

This chain uses TRBV2 with TRBJ2-7; a weak D match, TRBD2 (5 bases). Germline-derived CDR1 and CDR2 are SNHLY and FYNNEI. The CDR3 is made up of 12 amino acids. V was cut by 6 bases and J by 2 bases, with 8 bases left in between. CDR3 DNA sequence: TGTGCCAGCAGCGGGGATACCTACGAGCAGTACTTC. This gives the protein CASSGDTYEQYF.

The chain couples TRBV28 to TRBJ1-5; D is uncertain. Deletions cut 5 bases from V and 6 bases from J, with 8 bases between. The CDR3 loop spans 12 amino acids. Looked up from germline, CDR1 is MDHEN and CDR2 is SYDVKM. CDR3 region: CASSLRAQPQHF. The CDR3, as DNA: TGTGCCAGCAGTCTCCGCGCTCAGCCCCAGCATTTT.

The chain carries TRBV2 and TRBJ2-1; D perhaps matches TRBD2 (5 bases). V was shortened by 8 bases and J by 5 bases, with 16 bases between the two germline ends. This CDR3 has 14 residues. CDR1 SNHLY and CDR2 FYNNEI come from the germline V gene. The CDR3 region is CASLSGRINNEQFF. CDR3 in DNA: TGTGCCAGCCTGAGCGGCAGGATCAACAATGAGCAGTTCTTC.

The chain joins TRBV19 to TRBJ2-2; 8 bases map to TRBD1. J was trimmed by 8 bases and V by 7 bases; bases with no gene match: 15. Germline lookup yields CDR1 LNHDA and CDR2 SQIVND (reference sequence). The CDR3 loop spans 16 amino acids. Here the CDR3 reads CASNPRSMDREGELFF. Written as DNA, the CDR3 is TGTGCCAGTAACCCTCGGTCGATGGACAGGGAGGGGGAGCTGTTTTTT.

The rearrangement uses TRBV14 and TRBJ2-5, with TRBD2 matching over 10 bases. CDR1 is SGHDN and CDR2 is FVKESK in the germline V gene. CDR3 length equals 17 residues. V trimming: 1 base; J trimming: 1 base; junction bases outside the gene matches: 6. This chain's CDR3 is CASSQGLSSGGQETQYF. The CDR3, as DNA: TGTGCCAGCAGCCAAGGTTTATCTAGCGGGGGCCAAGAGACCCAGTACTTC. The full variable domain, in which reference TRBV14 and TRBJ2-5 provide the parts outside the CDR3, is EAGVTQFPSHSVIEKGQTVTLRCDPISGHDNLYWYRRVMGKEIKFLLHFVKESKQDESGMPNNRFLAERTGGTYSTLKVQPAELEDSGVYFCASSQGLSSGGQETQYFGPGTRLLVL.

This clone has only a few counts. The chain is built from TRBV18 and TRBJ2-7; 9 bases are a match to TRBD1. The CDR3 is 15 residues long. CDR1 KGHSH and CDR2 LQKENI come from the germline V gene. With 4 bases clipped from V and 2 bases from J, the junction kept 6 bases outside the gene matches. CDR3 sequence: CASSQGQGSTYEQYF. The CDR3 bases are TGTGCCAGCTCACAAGGACAGGGGTCTACCTACGAGCAGTACTTC. Supplemented by reference TRBV18 and TRBJ2-7, the full variable domain reads NAGVMQNPRHLVRRRGQEARLRCSPMKGHSHVYWYRQLPEEGLKFMVYLQKENIIDESGMPKERFSAEFPKEGPSILRIQQVVRGDSAAYFCASSQGQGSTYEQYFGPGTRLTVT.

This clone is a singleton in its sample. The same CDR3 also results from other DNA sequences found in this sample. The chain is built from TRBV11-2 and TRBJ2-7; D not certain. The CDR3 runs 11 residues. V was pared by 7 bases and J by 7 bases, with 11 bases between. Germline values: CDR1 SGHAT, CDR2 FQNNGV. CDR3 loop: CASTTYGEQYF. In DNA, the CDR3 is TGTGCCAGCACCACATACGGGGAGCAGTACTTC.

The chain employs TRBV18 and TRBJ2-3, with D unclear. With 2 bases removed from V and 5 bases from J, the gap between germline ends came to 5 bases. This CDR3 is 12 amino acids long. Germline V gene data show CDR1 as KGHSH and CDR2 as LQKENI. CDR3 region: CASSPSGDTQYF. The CDR3 nucleotides read TGTGCCAGCTCACCATCCGGAGATACGCAGTATTTT. The variable domain in full, with the rest retrieved from reference TRBV18 and TRBJ2-3, is NAGVMQNPRHLVRRRGQEARLRCSPMKGHSHVYWYRQLPEEGLKFMVYLQKENIIDESGMPKERFSAEFPKEGPSILRIQQVVRGDSAAYFCASSPSGDTQYFGPGTRLTVL.

V usage is TRBV4-1 and J usage is TRBJ2-7; D might be TRBD2 (5 bases). Germline CDR1 is MGHRA and CDR2 is YSYEKL. The CDR3 contains 20 residues. The ends were cut back, 1 base at V and 5 bases at J, with 30 bases in the middle. Here the CDR3 reads CASSQGPMRRILAMVDEQYF. The CDR3 DNA sequence: TGCGCCAGCAGCCAAGGACCCATGCGGAGGATTCTAGCAATGGTTGACGAGCAGTACTTC.